Below are 22 T cell receptor beta chains sequenced from a single sample in a study of blood T cell repertoires in COVID-19. Produced via immunoSEQ multiplex PCR; TCRdb's table is partial and in-frame only. The table records 150,000 to 200,000 clones, approximately 90% of them present only once. The sample was PBMCs or T cells enriched from blood (not recorded which). Receptors originate from a young woman who had recovered from COVID-19.

The chain combines TRBV7-9 with TRBJ2-5; maybe TRBD2 (5 bases). V shed 2 bases and J shed 4 bases, with 14 bases lying between them. CDR3 size: 15 residues. Germline V gene data show CDR1 as SEHNR and CDR2 as FQNEAQ (reference sequence). CDR3: CASSLPRVSRETQYF. CDR3 coding DNA: TGTGCCAGCAGCTTACCGAGGGTTTCTAGAGAGACCCAGTACTTC. Full variable domain (missing parts from reference TRBV7-9 and TRBJ2-5): DTGVSQNPRHKITKRGQNVTFRCDPISEHNRLYWYRQTLGQGPEFLTYFQNEAQLEKSRLLSDRFSAERPKGSFSTLEIQRTEQGDSAMYLCASSLPRVSRETQYFGPGTRLLVL.

The CDR3 region has the DNA TGTGCCAGCAGCGGCTGGGGGGGCCCCTACGAGCAGTACTTC. Translation: CASSGWGGPYEQYF. The chain couples TRBV7-2 to TRBJ2-7, with a weak D call TRBD2 (7 bases). The CDR3 runs 14 residues. Germline V CDR1 and CDR2: SGHTA, FQGNSA. The V gene lost 5 bases and the J gene lost 2 bases, with 13 bases spanning the gap.

The chain is built from TRBV7-9 and TRBJ2-2, with D possibly TRBD2 on 5 matching bases. Trimming removed 1 base at V and 6 bases at J, with 6 bases between. CDR1 and CDR2 (germline): SEHNR, FQNEAQ (reference sequence). This CDR3 has 13 amino acids. CDR3 region: CASSLGESGELFF. CDR3 in DNA: TGTGCCAGCAGCTTAGGGGAGTCCGGGGAGCTGTTTTTT.

V usage is TRBV6-5 and J usage is TRBJ1-1, with TRBD1 matching 7 bases. The CDR3 consists of 16 residues. CDR1 is MNHEY, CDR2 SVGAGI, per germline. The junction had 11 bases not matched to a gene; V was cut back by 3 bases and J by 4 bases. The CDR3 loop reads CASSYNAGQVVTEAFF. CDR3 nucleotides: TGTGCCAGCAGTTATAACGCCGGACAGGTGGTCACTGAAGCTTTCTTT.

The chain uses TRBV5-6 and TRBJ2-7; D may be TRBD2 (5 bases). CDR3 length equals 15 residues. Germline values: CDR1 SGHDT, CDR2 YYEEEE. V dropped 0 bases and J dropped 2 bases, with 12 bases sitting between them. CDR3 loop: CASSLAGGFPYEQYF. CDR3 DNA sequence: TGTGCCAGCAGCTTGGCCGGAGGTTTTCCCTACGAGCAGTACTTC.

The J gene is TRBJ2-7, the V gene TRBV3-1 (or the pseudogene TRBV3-2); 10 positions agree with TRBD2. V was clipped by 2 bases and J by 3 bases; unmatched bases: 10. This CDR3 region has 17 residues. From germline, CDR1 is LGHDT and CDR2 YNNKEL (reference sequence). CDR3 sequence: CASSQMTSGFRDYEQYF. CDR3 nucleotides: TGTGCCAGCAGCCAAATGACTAGCGGGTTTAGAGACTACGAGCAGTACTTC.

This clone has at least ten counts. The chain couples TRBV4-2 to TRBJ2-5; 13 nucleotides align to TRBD2. With V trimmed by 4 bases and J by 3 bases, 5 bases remained unmatched. The germline V gene encodes CDR1 LGHNA and CDR2 YNFKEQ. This CDR3 comprises 16 residues. CDR3 DNA sequence: TGTGCCAGCAGCCCGGTCGGGACTAGCGGGAAAGAGACCCAGTACTTC. Amino acid sequence: CASSPVGTSGKETQYF.

The chain links TRBV28 to TRBJ1-2, with 7 bases matching TRBD1. The CDR3 contains 13 residues. J gave up 7 bases and V 6 bases, and 8 bases lay outside the gene matches. Germline values: CDR1 MDHEN, CDR2 SYDVKM. The CDR3 spells CASRETGVGGYTF. The DNA for the CDR3 is TGTGCCAGCAGGGAAACAGGGGTAGGTGGCTACACCTTC.

This rearrangement joins TRBV6-1 to TRBJ2-1; D remains unclear. Trimming left V 4 bases short and J 0 bases short, with 13 bases between. CDR3 length: 16 amino acids. CDR1 is MNHNS, CDR2 SASEGT, per germline. The CDR3 protein is CASSGGYGSSYNEQFF. The CDR3 DNA follows: TGTGCCAGCAGTGGCGGCTATGGGTCCTCCTACAATGAGCAGTTCTTC.

The V gene is TRBV11-2, the J gene TRBJ2-1; possibly TRBD2 for D (6 bases). CDR3 length equals 15 residues. Germline CDR1 is SGHAT and CDR2 is FQNNGV. Between the trimmed V and J ends, which lost 3 bases and 0 bases, there was a span of 9 bases. CDR3 sequence reads: CASSFGGSSYNEQFF. DNA for the CDR3: TGTGCCAGCAGCTTCGGGGGAAGCTCCTACAATGAGCAGTTCTTC. The whole variable domain, remainder taken from reference TRBV11-2 and TRBJ2-1, is EAGVAQSPRYKIIEKRQSVAFWCNPISGHATLYWYQQILGQGPKLLIQFQNNGVVDDSQLPKDRFSAERLKGVDSTLKIQPAKLEDSAVYLCASSFGGSSYNEQFFGPGTRLTVL.

V usage is TRBV19 and J usage is TRBJ2-7; TRBD1 might be the D (6 bases). The CDR3 loop spans 13 amino acids. The germline V and J ends were trimmed by 4 bases and 7 bases, with 14 bases remaining between them. In germline, CDR1 is LNHDA, CDR2 SQIVND (reference sequence). The CDR3 loop reads CASSTQGTGEQYF. The CDR3, as DNA: TGTGCCAGTAGTACACAGGGAACTGGGGAGCAGTACTTC.

This clone appeared a few times. The rearrangement uses TRBV6-2 or TRBV6-3 and TRBJ1-1; D remains unclear. The CDR3 covers 12 residues. V lost 1 base and J 5 bases, leaving 5 bases between the germline ends. Germline-derived CDR1 and CDR2 are MNHEY and SVGEGT. DNA for the CDR3: TGTGCCAGCAGTTACTACAAGACTGAAGCTTTCTTT. This codes for CASSYYKTEAFF.

The chain links TRBV7-9 to TRBJ2-7; a weak D match, TRBD1 (6 bases). Germline V gives CDR1 SEHNR, CDR2 FQNEAQ (reference sequence). V was shortened by 5 bases and J by 4 bases, with 15 bases between the two germline ends. This CDR3 spans 14 amino acids. The CDR3 DNA is TGTGCCAGCAGCCCCGGGACATATATATACGAGCAGTACTTC. Translating it yields CASSPGTYIYEQYF.

The V call is TRBV5-1, the J call TRBJ2-5; 11 bases line up with TRBD1. The CDR3 sequence is 14 residues long. V lost 4 bases and J lost 5; bases outside the gene matches: 4. In germline, CDR1 is SGHRS, CDR2 YFSETQ. CDR3 DNA: TGCGCCAGCAGCCCGGGACAGGGGGTCGAGACCCAGTACTTC. Translated, it gives CASSPGQGVETQYF.

The J gene is TRBJ2-2, the V gene TRBV9, with TRBD2 matching 7 bases. This CDR3 is built from 14 residues. Germline-derived CDR1 and CDR2 are SGDLS and YYNGEE. Trimming at V came to 4 bases and at J to 7 bases, leaving 7 bases not matched to a gene. Here the CDR3 reads CASSPRWGGGELFF. Written as DNA, the CDR3 is TGTGCCAGCAGCCCCCGATGGGGGGGCGGGGAGCTGTTTTTT.

This chain uses TRBV7-9 with TRBJ2-1; 10 bases map to TRBD2. CDR1 and CDR2 from the germline V gene are SEHNR and FQNEAQ (reference sequence). With V trimmed by 1 base and J by 5 bases, 5 bases remained unmatched. The CDR3 covers 16 residues. The CDR3 DNA is TGTGCCAGCAGCTTAGTAGGACTAGCGGTGGACAATGAGCAGTTCTTC. Protein product: CASSLVGLAVDNEQFF.

The V call is TRBV5-1, the J call TRBJ1-2; possible D gene TRBD1, 5 bases. The CDR3 totals 16 residues. Germline assignment: CDR1 SGHRS and CDR2 YFSETQ. Trimming cost V 4 bases and J 2 bases, with 18 bases left between them. The CDR3 loop reads CASSRDPTALNYGYTF. The CDR3 nucleotides read TGCGCCAGCAGCCGAGATCCGACAGCATTAAACTATGGCTACACCTTC.

The chain couples TRBV10-2 to TRBJ1-4; D is undetermined. The germline V and J ends were trimmed by 4 bases and 3 bases, with 12 bases remaining between them. The CDR3 has 15 residues. Germline CDR1 is WSHSY and CDR2 is SAAADI. CDR3 sequence: CASSVELVANEKLFF. The CDR3 nucleotides are TGCGCCAGCAGTGTAGAACTGGTGGCTAATGAAAAACTGTTTTTT.

This chain joins TRBV4-2 and TRBJ2-1, with TRBD1 matching 11 bases. The CDR3 has 16 amino acids. Germline CDR1 LGHNA, CDR2 YNFKEQ. Losses at the gene ends were 0 bases for V and 3 bases for J; bases not matched to a gene: 1. CDR3 in amino acids: CASSQDGTGGYNEQFF. The CDR3 DNA reads as TGTGCCAGCAGCCAAGATGGGACAGGGGGCTACAATGAGCAGTTCTTC.

The genes are TRBV10-3 and TRBJ2-1; D perhaps matches TRBD2 (5 bases). The germline gives CDR1 ENHRY, CDR2 SYGVKD. Deletions cut 0 bases from V and 9 bases from J, with 15 bases between. The CDR3 extends over 15 amino acids. CDR3 DNA: TGTGCCATCAGTGAGTCTTGGTTTGGAGGCGGTGAGCAGTTCTTC. This codes for CAISESWFGGGEQFF.

The chain links TRBV7-3 to TRBJ2-3; D is ambiguous. V dropped 3 bases and J dropped 1 base, with 8 bases sitting between them. The V gene's germline CDR1 is SGHTA and CDR2 FQGTGA. This CDR3 spans 14 amino acids. The CDR3 protein is CASSFNSGTDTQYF. CDR3 DNA sequence: TGTGCCAGCAGCTTCAACAGTGGCACAGATACGCAGTATTTT.

This clone was detected only once. The chain uses TRBV2 and TRBJ2-1; 8 bases align to TRBD2. The germline V gene encodes CDR1 SNHLY and CDR2 FYNNEI. CDR3 length: 12 amino acids. The CDR3 protein is CVSGSGYNEQFF. Written as DNA, the CDR3 is TGTGTGAGCGGGAGCGGTTACAATGAGCAGTTCTTC.